In its sample, the clone carrying this T cell receptor (beta chain) was seen many times. Mismatch with germline at one junction end may stem from a read error. Amplification yielded TCR beta CDR3 regions, with RNA transcripts as the source. During a first-round RT-PCR of the TCR CDR3, the HTBI primer set was used. TCRdb re-called the multiplex PCR reads through MiXCR, storing one row per CDR3 protein. The sample includes approximately 560,000 distinct CDR3 sequences, around 16% of them seen just once. This sample is part of a study of T cells in Graves' hyperthyroidism and ophthalmopathy. The CDR3 loop spans 15 amino acids. The germline gives CDR1 SSHAT, CDR2 FNYEAQ (reference sequence).

The receptor was derived from a woman between 25 and 40 years old with Graves' hyperthyroidism. Sequenced: blood. This rearrangement joins TRBV7-7 to TRBJ2-5; 7 bases map to TRBD1. The CDR3 DNA reads TGTGCTAGCAGCTTCGACCAGGGGGATGGTGAGACCCAGTACTTC. Its protein is CASSFDQGDGETQYF.